Each of the 9 T cell receptor beta chains below was sequenced from the same sample in a study of B cell selection in AIRE deficiency. Conventional CD4 T cells were sorted as CD4+CD127+ cells. Sequenced by immunoSEQ multiplex PCR; TCRdb stores in-frame clones only, minus some. The sample lists around 23,000 clones; around 95% were seen once. Sequenced input: CD4+CD127+ conventional T cells sorted from PBMCs. These receptor sequences come from a human donor in good health.

This chain connects TRBV6-5 to TRBJ1-2, with TRBD1 as a possible D gene (5 bases). CDR1 and CDR2 from the germline V gene are MNHEY and SVGAGI. CDR3 size: 14 residues. The V and J ends lost 5 bases and 4 bases respectively, with 14 bases between them. CDR3 nucleotides: TGTGCCAGCAGTGAATCCCAGGGTTCCTATGGCTACACCTTC. Protein sequence: CASSESQGSYGYTF.

The chain joins TRBV7-9 to TRBJ1-1; D not resolved. V lost 3 bases, J lost 0 bases, and 8 bases lay in between. CDR1 and CDR2 from the germline V gene are SEHNR and FQNEAQ (reference sequence). The CDR3 has 14 residues. The CDR3 DNA reads TGTGCCAGCAGCTTGGGTCAGATGAACACTGAAGCTTTCTTT. Residues: CASSLGQMNTEAFF.

The chain is built from TRBV19 and TRBJ2-3; unclear D gene. Trimming took 3 bases from V and 2 from J, leaving 15 bases between them. The CDR3 sequence is 16 residues long. Germline assignment: CDR1 LNHDA and CDR2 SQIVND (reference sequence). Written as DNA, the CDR3 is TGTGCCAGTAGTATTTCAAGAGGAGCTTTCACAGATACGCAGTATTTT. Its translation is CASSISRGAFTDTQYF.

This chain links TRBV7-2 with TRBJ2-5; weak D call: TRBD2 (6 bases). There are 17 residues in the CDR3. V was cut by 1 base and J by 4 bases, with 19 bases left in between. Germline V gene data show CDR1 as SGHTA and CDR2 as FQGNSA. CDR3 sequence reads: CASSLGLGGVLSETQYF. In DNA, the CDR3 is TGTGCCAGCAGCTTAGGACTCGGAGGGGTTCTTTCAGAGACCCAGTACTTC.

V gene TRBV27 combines with J gene TRBJ1-6; D is unresolved. From germline, CDR1 is MNHEY and CDR2 SMNVEV (reference sequence). CDR3 size: 15 residues. V was cut by 2 bases and J by 0 bases, with 5 bases left in between. The DNA of the CDR3 is TGTGCCAGCAGTTTAAGGAGCTCCTATAATTCACCCCTCCACTTT. Amino acids: CASSLRSSYNSPLHF.

With respect to this clone: Other nucleotide sequences in the sample specify the same CDR3. CDR3 DNA sequence: TGTGCCAGCAGTGAGGGGAATTCACCCCTCCACTTT. Its translation is CASSEGNSPLHF. The rearrangement joins TRBV25-1 to TRBJ1-6; no firm D call. Deletions cut 3 bases from V and 7 bases from J, with 4 bases between. The V gene's germline CDR1 is MGHDK and CDR2 SYGVNS. CDR3 size: 12 residues.

The V gene is TRBV21-1, the J gene TRBJ2-5. TRBV21-1 is a pseudogene locus. CDR3 size: 11 residues. The CDR3 DNA reads TGTGCCAGCAGCGCCCAAGAGACCCAGTACTTC. This sequence encodes CASSAQETQYF.

The chain links TRBV5-1 to TRBJ1-6; maybe TRBD1 (5 bases). Germline V gene sequence: CDR1 SGHRS, CDR2 YFSETQ. V was shortened by 0 bases and J by 9 bases, with 10 bases between the two germline ends. CDR3 length equals 14 residues. CDR3 sequence reads: CASSLAGQGSPLHF. The CDR3, as DNA: TGCGCCAGCAGCTTGGCCGGGCAGGGTTCACCCCTCCACTTT.

This clone was detected only once. This chain connects TRBV18 to TRBJ1-2; TRBD1 is a possible D gene (6 bases). The CDR3 covers 13 residues. V lost 4 bases and J 7 bases, leaving 13 bases between the germline ends. Germline V gene sequence: CDR1 KGHSH, CDR2 LQKENI. The CDR3 coding sequence is TGTGCCAGCTCACAACAGGGTCCTCGTGGCTACACCTTC. Encoded protein: CASSQQGPRGYTF.